The present entry profiles one T cell receptor beta chain with its context. This entry is derived from a study of blood T cell repertoires in COVID-19. Sequencing used immunoSEQ multiplex PCR; TCRdb keeps in-frame clones, though not all of them. There are 250,000 to 300,000 clones in the sample; 85% to 90% occur only once, and roughly a sixth lies in the top ten. This TCR was sampled from a man between 18 and 29 years old who had recovered from COVID-19. The sequencing sample was made of PBMCs or T cells enriched from blood (not recorded which).

The DNA of the CDR3 is TGTGCCAGCAGCTTAGCGGGAGGTTCAGGGAACACTGAAGCTTTCTTT. Encoded protein: CASSLAGGSGNTEAFF. This chain links TRBV7-9 with TRBJ1-1; the D is unclear. The V end lost 0 bases, the J end lost 1 base, and 12 bases lay between the germline ends. This CDR3 is built from 16 residues. CDR1 is SEHNR, CDR2 FQNEAQ, per germline (reference sequence).